Below, 32 T cell receptor beta chains from the same sample are listed, as sequenced in a study of CD8 T cells in ankylosing spondylitis. Whole-study results and caveats: Roughly eight highly homologous variants made up a TCR beta motif that seemed to typify ankylosing spondylitis blood.

TCRdb used MiXCR to reprocess the 5' RACE reads, holding one entry per CDR3 protein. This table has fewer than 550,000 distinct CDR3 sequences, approximately 5.3% appearing once. The antigens of these receptors remain unknown. Sequencing was done on a sample of blood, either unsorted or a sorted T cell fraction (not recorded which). Receptor source: a male donor with ankylosing spondylitis.

Many counts were recorded for this clonotype. The chain carries TRBV9 and TRBJ1-1, with D unresolved. The CDR3 is made up of 13 amino acids. V gave up 3 bases and J gave up 4 bases, with 10 bases separating them. Germline values: CDR1 SGDLS, CDR2 YYNGEE. The DNA of the CDR3 is TGTGCCAGCAGCGGTCACGAGGGCACTGAAGCTTTCTTT. It translates to CASSGHEGTEAFF.

This clonotype was detected a few times. V is TRBV7-2 and J is TRBJ2-2; a possible D gene is TRBD2 (6 bases). In germline, CDR1 is SGHTA, CDR2 FQGNSA. Trimming took off 1 base at V and 4 bases at J, with 16 bases between the two ends. The CDR3 totals 17 residues. CDR3 sequence (DNA): TGTGCCAGCAGCTTAGGGCCTCGGCAGGGAGGCACCGGGGAGCTGTTTTTT. Its protein product is CASSLGPRQGGTGELFF.

V gene TRBV6-2 or TRBV6-3 combines with J gene TRBJ2-1; D remains ambiguous. CDR1 and CDR2 from the germline V gene are MNHEY and SVGEGT. The CDR3 covers 12 residues. Trimming pared 6 bases from V and 6 bases from J, leaving 9 bases between. The DNA of the CDR3 is TGTGCCAGCAGCCTGTTCCCCAATGAGCAGTTCTTC. It yields the protein CASSLFPNEQFF.

This clonotype has at least ten counts. The chain couples TRBV5-1 to TRBJ2-5; D is ambiguous. V was pared by 4 bases and J by 5 bases, with 18 bases between. The CDR3 is 15 amino acids. Germline CDR1 is SGHRS and CDR2 is YFSETQ. CDR3 DNA sequence: TGCGCCAGCAGCAACGACGGTGTGTCTGGGGAGACCCAGTACTTC. Translating it yields CASSNDGVSGETQYF.

This clonotype was seen ten or more times. V is TRBV6-1 and J is TRBJ1-4; D remains unclear. The V gene lost 2 bases and the J gene lost 8 bases, with 15 bases spanning the gap. Germline values: CDR1 MNHNS, CDR2 SASEGT. The length of the CDR3 is 15 residues. The CDR3 DNA reads TGTGCCAGCAGTGAATTGTCTCTTATCCGGGAAAAACTGTTTTTT. Translation: CASSELSLIREKLFF.

At least ten counts were recorded for this clonotype. The chain uses TRBV6-5 and TRBJ2-5; 10 bases are shared with TRBD1. The CDR3 length is 14 residues. Trimming took 4 bases from V and 4 from J; bases not matched to a gene: 3. Germline V gene lookup returns CDR1 MNHEY and CDR2 SVGAGI. The CDR3 reads CASSSWDRGETQYF. In DNA form, the CDR3 reads TGTGCCAGCAGTTCCTGGGACAGGGGAGAGACCCAGTACTTC.

This clonotype has at least ten counts. The gene calls are TRBV15 and TRBJ2-3; 8 positions agree with TRBD2. Germline V gives CDR1 LNHNV, CDR2 YYDKDF (reference sequence). The junction had 10 bases not matched to a gene; V was cut back by 1 base and J by 1 base. CDR3 length equals 18 residues. Written as DNA, the CDR3 is TGTGCCACCAGCAGAGGCGGGGGGACTACCGAGCGCACAGATACGCAGTATTTT. It codes for CATSRGGGTTERTDTQYF.

This clonotype has ten or more counts. The CDR3 DNA reads as TGCAGTGCGATGACTTATAGCAATCAGCCCCAGCATTTT. It encodes CSAMTYSNQPQHF. The V gene is TRBV20-1, the J gene TRBJ1-5, with D unclear. This CDR3 is built from 13 residues. V was shortened by 6 bases and J by 0 bases, with 9 bases between the two germline ends. Germline assignment: CDR1 DFQATT and CDR2 SNEGSKA (reference sequence).

In this sample, this clonotype turned up many times. The chain is built from TRBV11-2 and TRBJ2-5; 10 nucleotides agree with TRBD1. Per germline, CDR1 SGHAT and CDR2 FQNNGV. The CDR3 extends over 14 amino acids. V was pared by 6 bases and J by 7 bases, with 8 bases of the junction left unmatched. In DNA form, the CDR3 reads TGTGCCAGCAGTTATGGACAGGGGGAGTTGACCCAGTACTTC. Translation gives CASSYGQGELTQYF. The whole variable domain, remainder taken from reference TRBV11-2 and TRBJ2-5, is EAGVAQSPRYKIIEKRQSVAFWCNPISGHATLYWYQQILGQGPKLLIQFQNNGVVDDSQLPKDRFSAERLKGVDSTLKIQPAKLEDSAVYLCASSYGQGELTQYFGPGTRLLVL.

As regards this clonotype: With a much larger clone just one base away, this may be a read error. The chain carries TRBV20-1 and TRBJ2-1, with D tentatively TRBD1 (5 bases). Trimming pared 6 bases from V and 2 bases from J, leaving 11 bases between. Germline values: CDR1 DFQATT, CDR2 SNEGSKA (reference sequence). CDR3 length equals 13 residues. This chain's CDR3 is CSAAGCPYNEQFF. The CDR3 coding sequence is TGCAGTGCCGCAGGGTGCCCCTACAATGAGCAGTTCTTC.

This clonotype was observed a handful of times. This rearrangement joins TRBV6-5 to TRBJ2-3; 7 nucleotides match TRBD2. Germline V gene sequence: CDR1 MNHEY, CDR2 SVGAGI. The CDR3 sequence is 13 residues long. J lost 8 bases, V lost 2 bases, and 4 bases had no gene match. CDR3 DNA sequence: TGTGCCAGCAGTTACGGGGGAGGGGCTACGCAGTATTTT. This translates into CASSYGGGATQYF.

This clonotype has more than one count but fewer than ten. The chain carries TRBV7-9 and TRBJ2-7; D is unresolved. V was cut by 6 bases and J by 5 bases, with 8 bases left in between. CDR3 length equals 11 residues. Germline V gene data show CDR1 as SEHNR and CDR2 as FQNEAQ (reference sequence). CDR3 amino acids: CASRLSHEQYF. The CDR3, as DNA: TGTGCCAGCAGATTATCTCACGAGCAGTACTTC.

This clonotype was found many times. The chain uses TRBV9 and TRBJ1-1; D gene unclear. The CDR3 runs 14 residues. Germline CDR1 SGDLS, CDR2 YYNGEE. The V end lost 4 bases, the J end lost 4 bases, and 14 bases lay between the germline ends. CDR3 coding DNA: TGTGCCAGCAGCCTCATCCCCCAGAGCACTGAAGCTTTCTTT. Protein: CASSLIPQSTEAFF.

This clonotype was counted many times. The gene calls are TRBV15 and TRBJ2-7, with D uncertain. CDR1 and CDR2 (germline): LNHNV, YYDKDF (reference sequence). Trimming removed 1 base from V and 2 bases from J, with 15 bases in between. CDR3 length equals 16 residues. The DNA for the CDR3 is TGTGCCACCAGCAGAGTAAGTTTGGGGTCGACCTACGAGCAGTACTTC. It specifies CATSRVSLGSTYEQYF.

Many counts were recorded for this clonotype. This chain connects TRBV4-1 to TRBJ1-4; D uncertain. The length of the CDR3 is 15 residues. The V and J ends lost 1 base and 0 bases respectively, with 6 bases between them. Germline CDR1 is MGHRA and CDR2 is YSYEKL. The CDR3 region has the DNA TGCGCCAGCAGCCAAGGCTACGCAACTAATGAAAAACTGTTTTTT. It specifies CASSQGYATNEKLFF.

This clonotype came up many times. V and J are TRBV27 and TRBJ2-3, with a possible D match to TRBD1 (6 bases). Trimming removed 0 bases at V and 4 bases at J, with 14 bases between. The CDR3 sequence is 16 residues long. Germline lookup yields CDR1 MNHEY and CDR2 SMNVEV (reference sequence). CDR3 region: CASSLSAGAGADTQYF. For the CDR3, the DNA is TGTGCCAGCAGTTTATCGGCCGGGGCAGGGGCAGATACGCAGTATTTT.

Many counts were recorded for this clonotype. This CDR3 reads CSATFGSGGETQYF. In DNA form, the CDR3 reads TGCAGTGCAACATTTGGTAGCGGAGGGGAGACCCAGTACTTC. J is TRBJ2-5 and V is TRBV20-1; possibly TRBD2 for D (6 bases). From germline, CDR1 is DFQATT and CDR2 SNEGSKA (reference sequence). The V end lost 6 bases, the J end lost 5 bases, and 19 bases lay between the germline ends. The length of the CDR3 is 14 residues.

This clonotype was observed many times. The chain links TRBV27 to TRBJ2-7; D possibly uses TRBD1 or TRBD2 (5 bases each). Germline V gene data show CDR1 as MNHEY and CDR2 as SMNVEV (reference sequence). The germline V and J ends were trimmed by 5 bases and 4 bases, with 15 bases remaining between them. The CDR3 spans 14 residues. The CDR3 region has the DNA TGTGCCAGCAGTATTCGCCGGGACGGTTACGAGCAGTACTTC. Amino acid sequence: CASSIRRDGYEQYF.

This clonotype was seen at least ten times. The chain is built from TRBV10-3 and TRBJ2-5; D uncertain. Trimming took off 4 bases at V and 1 base at J, with 7 bases between the two ends. In germline, CDR1 is ENHRY, CDR2 SYGVKD. The CDR3 runs to 13 residues. The CDR3 reads CAISARLQETQYF. The CDR3 DNA sequence: TGTGCCATCAGTGCCAGACTCCAAGAGACCCAGTACTTC.

The CDR3 DNA is TGCGCCAGCAGCCAAGATGTGTTCAGGAACGAGCAGTACTTC. Translation gives CASSQDVFRNEQYF. The rearrangement uses TRBV4-3 and TRBJ2-7; D gene uncertain. CDR1 and CDR2 (germline): LGHNA, YSLEER. Trimming pared 0 bases from V and 5 bases from J, leaving 11 bases between. The CDR3 is 14 residues long.

This clonotype was recorded at least ten times. V gene TRBV7-8 combines with J gene TRBJ2-1; the D is unclear. CDR3 length equals 14 residues. Trimming took off 0 bases at V and 5 bases at J, with 8 bases between the two ends. Per the germline V gene, CDR1 is SGHVS and CDR2 is FQNEAQ. As DNA, the CDR3 is TGTGCCAGCAGCTTAGCAGTCGGAAACAATGAGCAGTTCTTC. Protein: CASSLAVGNNEQFF.

This clonotype was observed many times. This sequence joins TRBV15 and TRBJ1-2, with D possibly matching TRBD1 (6 bases). Per the germline V gene, CDR1 is LNHNV and CDR2 is YYDKDF (reference sequence). The germline V and J ends were trimmed by 2 bases and 5 bases, with 9 bases remaining between them. The CDR3 covers 13 residues. The CDR3 DNA reads TGTGCCACCAGCAGACTTCAGGGGTATGGCTACACCTTC. Translating it yields CATSRLQGYGYTF.

This clonotype came up many times. This chain links TRBV28 with TRBJ1-5, with 8 bases lining up with TRBD1. The CDR3 contains 16 residues. With 5 bases clipped from V and 1 base from J, the junction kept 7 bases outside the gene matches. The germline CDR1 and CDR2 sequences are MDHEN and SYDVKM. CDR3 DNA sequence: TGTGCCAGCAGTCCCACAGGGGGGAAAAGCAATCAGCCCCAGCATTTT. Protein: CASSPTGGKSNQPQHF.

This clonotype came up many times. The CDR3 loop reads CASSVTGYRTEAFF. The CDR3 DNA reads as TGTGCCAGCAGCGTTACAGGGTACCGCACTGAAGCTTTCTTT. This chain connects TRBV9 to TRBJ1-1, with a tentative D call TRBD1 (6 bases). V lost 2 bases, J lost 4 bases, and 12 bases lay in between. CDR1 is SGDLS and CDR2 is YYNGEE in the germline V gene. The CDR3 sequence is 14 residues long.

Many counts were recorded for this clonotype. This chain joins TRBV10-3 and TRBJ1-1; no clear D. V was trimmed by 10 bases and J by 3 bases, leaving 12 bases between them. In germline, CDR1 is ENHRY, CDR2 SYGVKD. CDR3 length: 12 residues. The CDR3 DNA is TGTGCCACTCAAGAGGCCCACACTGAAGCTTTCTTT. Protein product: CATQEAHTEAFF.

There are many counts of this clonotype. The chain links TRBV5-6 to TRBJ1-3; D is possibly TRBD1 (5 bases). This CDR3 is 16 amino acids long. V dropped 2 bases and J dropped 0 bases, with 12 bases sitting between them. Germline V gene data show CDR1 as SGHDT and CDR2 as YYEEEE. The CDR3 loop reads CASSFAGPNSGNTIYF. CDR3 DNA sequence: TGTGCCAGCAGCTTCGCGGGACCGAACTCTGGAAACACCATATATTTT.

This clonotype was observed at least ten times. V usage is TRBV5-1 and J usage is TRBJ2-4; no reliable D call. Per the germline V gene, CDR1 is SGHRS and CDR2 is YFSETQ. This CDR3 has 15 residues. The V end was cut by 0 bases, the J end by 6 bases, with 13 bases between. The CDR3 loop reads CASSLVTGIGNIQYF. CDR3 nucleotide sequence: TGCGCCAGCAGCTTGGTCACGGGTATTGGAAACATTCAGTACTTC.

This clonotype was picked up a small number of times. CDR3: CASSPFGVRGREQYF. For the CDR3, the DNA is TGTGCCAGCAGCCCCTTTGGTGTCAGGGGCCGCGAGCAGTACTTC. This rearrangement joins TRBV7-2 to TRBJ2-7, with D tentatively TRBD1 (6 bases). The CDR3 runs to 15 residues. V was trimmed by 5 bases and J by 6 bases, leaving 20 bases between them. Germline CDR1 is SGHTA and CDR2 is FQGNSA. Complete variable domain (other parts from reference TRBV7-2 and TRBJ2-7): GAGVSQSPSNKVTEKGKDVELRCDPISGHTALYWYRQSLGQGLEFLIYFQGNSAPDKSGLPSDRFSAERTGGSVSTLTIQRTQQEDSAVYLCASSPFGVRGREQYFGPGTRLTVT.

This clonotype was counted at least ten times. J is TRBJ2-7 and V is TRBV20-1; 12 nucleotides agree with TRBD2. The CDR3 spans 14 residues. Trimming took 5 bases from V and 1 from J; bases not matched to a gene: 3. Germline V lookup: CDR1 DFQATT, CDR2 SNEGSKA (reference sequence). CDR3 region: CSASSGGGSYEQYF. The CDR3 DNA follows: TGCAGTGCTTCTAGCGGGGGGGGTTCCTACGAGCAGTACTTC.

This clonotype was seen at least ten times. The CDR3: CASSHGGDNEQFF. Here the CDR3 DNA reads TGTGCCAGCAGCCACGGCGGAGACAATGAGCAGTTCTTC. V and J are TRBV12-3 or TRBV12-4 and TRBJ2-1; D unclear. The CDR3 consists of 13 residues. The V end was cut by 6 bases, the J end by 5 bases, with 11 bases between.

This clonotype was detected many times. The V gene is TRBV4-2, the J gene TRBJ2-5; the match to TRBD2 covers 12 bases. The CDR3 is made up of 20 amino acids. The trim removed 0 bases at V and 1 base at J, leaving 12 bases unmatched. Germline CDR1 reads LGHNA; CDR2 reads YNFKEQ. The CDR3 DNA follows: TGTGCCAGCAGCCAAGAGCTCACTAGCGGGGGGCCCAAGGCCCAAGAGACCCAGTACTTC. Protein sequence: CASSQELTSGGPKAQETQYF.

This clonotype appeared many times. V and J are TRBV29-1 and TRBJ2-3; 12 bases fit TRBD2. The CDR3 runs to 14 residues. CDR1 SQVTM and CDR2 ANQGSEA come from the germline V gene. V shed 6 bases and J 4 bases; nucleotides not matched to a gene: 5. CDR3 sequence reads: CSVALAGGPDTQYF. CDR3 bases: TGCAGCGTCGCACTAGCGGGGGGCCCAGATACGCAGTATTTT.